This T cell receptor (beta chain) comes out of a study of OX40 agonist ivuxolimab in advanced cancers. Study at large: Partial responses were seen in three patients, one with hepatocellular carcinoma and two with cutaneous melanoma. Overall study results and limits: Nonresponders included some who also had low normalized T-cell clonal expansion. With doses of 0.1 to 3.0 mg/kg, CD4+ and CD8+ blood T cells had undergone clonal expansion by week 6.

Profiled with immunoSEQ multiplex PCR; TCRdb holds only in-frame clones, not every one. The sample comprises 130,000 or so clones, roughly 91% of which are singletons, and more than 1% rests with the top ten. Trimming stripped 6 bases from V and 11 bases from J, with 19 bases between. The CDR3 sequence is 13 residues long. CDR1 MDHEN and CDR2 SYDVKM come from the germline V gene. Points on this clone: No antigen is known for it.

Sequences were derived from CD4+ or CD8+ T cells sorted from blood, sampled in a trial of the OX40 agonist ivuxolimab. This sequence joins TRBV28 and TRBJ2-5; a weak D match, TRBD2 (7 bases). The sequence derives from an adult with an advanced solid tumor such as melanoma, head and neck, liver or kidney cancer. The CDR3 spells CASSSPGGPPQYF. The CDR3 DNA is TGTGCCAGCAGCTCTCCCGGGGGGCCACCGCAGTACTTC.